This is a list of T cell receptor beta chains from one sample in a study of T-cell memory formation after mild COVID-19. TCRdb recomputed calls from the 5' RACE reads with MiXCR, one row per CDR3 protein. In the table there are a few hundred thousand distinct CDR3 sequences, around a sixth of which are singletons. Sequenced material: PBMCs or a T cell subset sorted from them (not recorded which). These receptors were taken from a man aged 18 to 29 who had mild COVID-19 (a few samples of this study predate the infection). Cell type and time point are not known. CDR3s leave out the opening cysteine and the closing phenylalanine or tryptophan.

V gene: TRBV6-2/TRBV6-3
CDR3 protein: ASSYSTGTEAF

V gene: TRBV6-5
CDR3 protein: ASSYSVRGDTEAF

V gene: TRBV28
CDR3 protein: ASSEGAARPDNEQF

V gene: TRBV7-2
CDR3 protein: ASSLGQAQQF

V gene: TRBV12-5
CDR3 protein: ASGPVAAGTGELF

V gene: TRBV7-2
CDR3 protein: ASSPWDRGNTIY

V gene: TRBV7-9
CDR3 protein: ASSFPGQLYGYT

V gene: TRBV7-2
CDR3 protein: ASSLNRRTDEQY

V gene: TRBV7-9
CDR3 protein: ASSLLERGSIEQF

V gene: TRBV4-1
CDR3 protein: ASSHSITALAGEQY

V gene: TRBV7-2
CDR3 protein: ASSSSPISVGLAGGLRTDTQY